A single sample is the source of the 9 T cell receptor beta chains below, sequenced in a study of T-cell reconstitution after alpha-beta-depleted transplantation in children. Preparation of the TCRbeta library used unique molecular identifiers. TCRdb re-analysed the PCR reads in MiXCR, keeping a single row per CDR3 protein. Here the sample spans 450,000 to 600,000 distinct CDR3 sequences, around 19% being singletons. The sample was PBMCs from the stem cell graft donor, taken from the stem cell graft. The receptors come from a human donor who donated a stem cell graft to a child with acute lymphoblastic leukemia.

The rearrangement links TRBV7-6 to TRBJ2-1; TRBD2 matches 12 bases. Germline V CDR1 and CDR2: SGHVS, FNYEAQ. V shed 5 bases, J shed 0 bases, and the junction held 20 bases outside the gene matches. CDR3 size: 22 residues. The CDR3 nucleotides are TGTGCCAGCAGCACGCCCGGACGAGGAGGACTAGCGGGACTGGACTCCTACAATGAGCAGTTCTTC. Its translation: CASSTPGRGGLAGLDSYNEQFF.

The rearrangement links TRBV12-3 or TRBV12-4 to TRBJ2-3; TRBD2 matches at 10 bases. V trimming: 7 bases; J trimming: 3 bases; junction bases outside the gene matches: 7. The CDR3 contains 15 residues. The CDR3 coding sequence is TGTGCCAGCAACCCGGGACTAGCGTTGACAGATACGCAGTATTTT. It specifies CASNPGLALTDTQYF.

This clonotype was detected a few times. The chain has TRBV7-6 and TRBJ2-3; 10 nucleotides agree with TRBD2. V lost 1 base and J lost 6; bases outside the gene matches: 10. This CDR3 spans 17 amino acids. The germline V gene encodes CDR1 SGHVS and CDR2 FNYEAQ. Written as DNA, the CDR3 is TGTGCCAGCAGCTTAGAGGCTAGCGGGGGCCCAGCGGATACGCAGTATTTT. Its protein is CASSLEASGGPADTQYF.

This clonotype was detected many times. The CDR3 DNA sequence: TGCGCCAGCAGCTTGGAGTCCCTCACCGGGGAGCTGTTTTTT. Its protein is CASSLESLTGELFF. The chain recombines TRBV5-1 with TRBJ2-2; D is unresolved. CDR3 length: 14 residues. The V end lost 0 bases, the J end lost 4 bases, and 7 bases lay between the germline ends. Germline lookup yields CDR1 SGHRS and CDR2 YFSETQ.

In its sample, this clonotype was seen a few times. The chain joins TRBV12-3 or TRBV12-4 to TRBJ2-7; D possibly uses TRBD1 or TRBD2 (5 bases each). Trimming left V 6 bases short and J 2 bases short, with 14 bases between. CDR3 size: 14 residues. CDR3 in DNA: TGTGCCAGCAGCAATAGGGTGGGGGCCTACGAGCAGTACTTC. It codes for CASSNRVGAYEQYF.

The chain couples TRBV12-3 or TRBV12-4 to TRBJ2-3; 7 bases agree with TRBD2. The CDR3 spans 15 residues. V shed 3 bases, J shed 5 bases, and the junction held 8 bases outside the gene matches. CDR3 amino acids: CASSFASGVKDTQYF. As DNA, the CDR3 is TGTGCCAGCAGTTTTGCTAGCGGTGTTAAAGATACGCAGTATTTT.

As to this clonotype: A read error is possible here, since a much larger clone lies one base away. This CDR3 reads CASRRATDTQYF. In DNA form, the CDR3 reads TGTGCCAGCCGCCGTGCCACAGATACGCAGTATTTT. The V gene is TRBV4-2, the J gene TRBJ2-3, with no clear D. The CDR3 spans 12 residues. Germline CDR1 reads LGHNA; CDR2 reads YNFKEQ. V lost 8 bases and J lost 2, with 8 bases in between.

This clonotype was picked up a small number of times. This sequence joins TRBV3-1 and TRBJ1-2, with unresolved D. Germline V gene sequence: CDR1 LGHDT, CDR2 YNNKEL (reference sequence). The V gene lost 2 bases and the J gene lost 4 bases, with 14 bases spanning the gap. This CDR3 is 15 amino acids long. CDR3 loop: CASSQRSSGPYGYTF. CDR3 nucleotides: TGTGCCAGCAGCCAAAGAAGTTCAGGACCCTATGGCTACACCTTC.

This clonotype was detected only a few times. The gene calls are TRBV5-6 and TRBJ2-3; D might be TRBD1 (5 bases). Deletions cut 4 bases from V and 1 base from J, with 16 bases between. This CDR3 is built from 16 residues. In germline, CDR1 is SGHDT, CDR2 YYEEEE. The CDR3 here is CASSARRVGGTDTQYF. The CDR3 DNA sequence: TGTGCCAGCAGCGCCCGCAGGGTAGGGGGCACAGATACGCAGTATTTT.